Listed below are T cell receptor beta chains from one sample, sequenced in a study of T-cell reconstitution after alpha-beta-depleted transplantation in children. From the PCR reads, TCRdb called clonotypes with MiXCR, one entry per CDR3 protein. The data contain about 120,000 distinct CDR3 sequences, 23% of them singletons. Here the sequenced sample was PBMCs, mostly from graft donor cells, taken 180 days after TCRalphabeta/CD19-depleted stem cell transplant. The receptors shown here come from a male patient aged 2-10 years who had a stem cell transplant for chronic granulomatous disease, so the T cells may come from the graft donor. Each CDR3 is given with its conserved first and last residue. Each record gives: J gene, V gene, CDR3 length, CDR3 protein.

j_gene: TRBJ2-2; v_gene: TRBV28; len: 13; CDR3aa: CASSRDSLGELFF
j_gene: TRBJ2-1; v_gene: TRBV27; len: 15; CDR3aa: CASSLFGLALHEQFF
j_gene: TRBJ2-3; v_gene: TRBV12-3/TRBV12-4; len: 13; CDR3aa: CASREQGADTQYF
j_gene: TRBJ2-2; v_gene: TRBV29-1; len: 15; CDR3aa: CSVEEVTPNTGELFF
j_gene: TRBJ2-2; v_gene: TRBV5-4; len: 16; CDR3aa: CASSTASSANTGELFF
j_gene: TRBJ1-3; v_gene: TRBV9; len: 13; CDR3aa: CASSEDSRNTIYF
j_gene: TRBJ1-3; v_gene: TRBV12-3/TRBV12-4; len: 16; CDR3aa: CASSLRQRSSGNTIYF
j_gene: TRBJ2-6; v_gene: TRBV5-1; len: 19; CDR3aa: CASSLIGGTDFSGANVLTF
j_gene: TRBJ2-7; v_gene: TRBV29-1; len: 14; CDR3aa: CSVARTGGAYEQYF
j_gene: TRBJ2-7; v_gene: TRBV11-2; len: 15; CDR3aa: CASSPTSGVPNEQYF
j_gene: TRBJ2-5; v_gene: TRBV5-6; len: 13; CDR3aa: CASSPDRFGTQYF
j_gene: TRBJ2-7; v_gene: TRBV5-6; len: 13; CDR3aa: CASSLGRNYEQYF
j_gene: TRBJ2-7; v_gene: TRBV5-1; len: 11; CDR3aa: CASSHQYEQYF
j_gene: TRBJ2-5; v_gene: TRBV28; len: 15; CDR3aa: CASSPGGRALETQYF
j_gene: TRBJ2-7; v_gene: TRBV20-1; len: 14; CDR3aa: CSAPSAESSYEQYF
j_gene: TRBJ2-1; v_gene: TRBV12-3/TRBV12-4; len: 13; CDR3aa: CASSLRNYNEQFF
j_gene: TRBJ1-1; v_gene: TRBV12-3/TRBV12-4; len: 15; CDR3aa: CASSLGWGEEFEAFF
j_gene: TRBJ2-7; v_gene: TRBV9; len: 16; CDR3aa: CASSVAGSGGAHEQYF
j_gene: TRBJ2-1; v_gene: TRBV29-1; len: 13; CDR3aa: CSTGIISYNEQFF
j_gene: TRBJ2-3; v_gene: TRBV6-2/TRBV6-3; len: 13; CDR3aa: CASSRQGTDTQYF
j_gene: TRBJ2-5; v_gene: TRBV12-3/TRBV12-4; len: 14; CDR3aa: CASSFSGGAETQYF
j_gene: TRBJ1-6; v_gene: TRBV12-3/TRBV12-4; len: 15; CDR3aa: CASSLRGRGDSPLHF
j_gene: TRBJ2-6; v_gene: TRBV12-3/TRBV12-4; len: 17; CDR3aa: CASSAPGRDSGANVLTF
j_gene: TRBJ1-1; v_gene: TRBV20-1; len: 13; CDR3aa: CSAQQRRNTEAFF
j_gene: TRBJ2-1; v_gene: TRBV5-1; len: 19; CDR3aa: CASSLNDGVRVSSYNEQFF
j_gene: TRBJ2-1; v_gene: TRBV9; len: 15; CDR3aa: CASSVAPPLAGLQFF
j_gene: TRBJ2-5; v_gene: TRBV4-1; len: 15; CDR3aa: CASSQLGQHQETQYF
j_gene: TRBJ2-1; v_gene: TRBV29-1; len: 13; CDR3aa: CSVVLAPYNEQFF
j_gene: TRBJ2-2; v_gene: TRBV2; len: 14; CDR3aa: CASMGTSYTGELFF
j_gene: TRBJ1-5; v_gene: TRBV20-1; len: 16; CDR3aa: CSASAPGHGANQPQHF
j_gene: TRBJ2-3; v_gene: TRBV5-6; len: 18; CDR3aa: CASPDYQKSYSNRGTQYF
j_gene: TRBJ1-4; v_gene: TRBV28; len: 13; CDR3aa: CAHRRATNEKLFF
j_gene: TRBJ1-2; v_gene: TRBV7-6; len: 14; CDR3aa: CASSPGTGDYGYTF
j_gene: TRBJ2-7; v_gene: TRBV18; len: 14; CDR3aa: CASSRTVNSYEQYF
j_gene: TRBJ1-1; v_gene: TRBV4-1; len: 14; CDR3aa: CASSPGPLNTEAFF
j_gene: TRBJ2-3; v_gene: TRBV7-9; len: 14; CDR3aa: CASSPESMTDTQYF
j_gene: TRBJ2-3; v_gene: TRBV12-3/TRBV12-4; len: 15; CDR3aa: CASSLGQGPTDTQYF
j_gene: TRBJ1-5; v_gene: TRBV10-3; len: 15; CDR3aa: CAISSTGGSNQPQHF
j_gene: TRBJ2-7; v_gene: TRBV20-1; len: 13; CDR3aa: CSASSGPPYEQYF
j_gene: TRBJ2-3; v_gene: TRBV12-3/TRBV12-4; len: 17; CDR3aa: CASVKFVAEGGADTQYF
j_gene: TRBJ2-1; v_gene: TRBV20-1; len: 13; CDR3aa: CSAHPGLAAEQFF
j_gene: TRBJ2-1; v_gene: TRBV18; len: 13; CDR3aa: CASSPRTDNEQFF
j_gene: TRBJ1-5; v_gene: TRBV12-3/TRBV12-4; len: 17; CDR3aa: CASSLALKGAVNQPQHF
j_gene: TRBJ2-4; v_gene: TRBV7-2; len: 13; CDR3aa: CASSRGVTNIQYF
j_gene: TRBJ2-7; v_gene: TRBV7-2; len: 12; CDR3aa: CASSRTEYEQYF
j_gene: TRBJ2-3; v_gene: TRBV5-5; len: 16; CDR3aa: CASSLIRGGRTDTQYF
j_gene: TRBJ1-1; v_gene: TRBV27; len: 14; CDR3aa: CASSLTVWDTEAFF
j_gene: TRBJ2-1; v_gene: TRBV5-1; len: 14; CDR3aa: CASRLAGGPNEQFF
j_gene: TRBJ2-1; v_gene: TRBV7-6; len: 12; CDR3aa: CASSLGLGEKFF
j_gene: TRBJ2-2; v_gene: TRBV4-2; len: 16; CDR3aa: CASSQDNLGEAGELFF
j_gene: TRBJ2-1; v_gene: TRBV4-2; len: 12; CDR3aa: CASRQVHNEQFF
j_gene: TRBJ2-5; v_gene: TRBV12-3/TRBV12-4; len: 16; CDR3aa: CASSLDPSGNQETQYF